This TCR beta chain was sequenced for a study of monozygotic twins with inflammatory bowel disease. Overall study findings and caveats: Varied immunosuppressive treatments among patients may have increased repertoire variability.

Per the germline V gene, CDR1 is LNHDA and CDR2 is SQIVND (reference sequence). The CDR3 sequence is 12 residues long. Of note for this clonotype: Its matching antigen is unknown.

TCRdb processed the 5' RACE reads again and assigns one entry to each CDR3 protein, with no DNA. Its table lists 400,000 to 500,000 distinct CDR3 sequences. The receptor was isolated from a human donor with ulcerative colitis or Crohn's disease, or a healthy co-twin of an affected twin (not recorded which). Sequencing was carried out using blood. This chain uses TRBV19 with TRBJ2-7; TCRdb's assignment of TRBD1 cannot be checked, as there is no DNA. The CDR3 loop is CASRDGHYEQYF.